A single sample gave rise to the 2 T cell receptor beta chains below, sequenced in a study of OX40 agonist ivuxolimab in advanced cancers. Data came from immunoSEQ multiplex PCR; TCRdb stores just in-frame clones and leaves some out. The sample holds 85,000 to 100,000 clones, 85% to 90% seen once. The sequences come from CD4+ or CD8+ T cells sorted from blood, collected in a trial of the OX40 agonist ivuxolimab. The receptors come from an adult with an advanced solid tumor such as melanoma, head and neck, liver or kidney cancer.

This chain connects TRBV5-1 to TRBJ1-4; 9 nucleotides line up with TRBD1. Germline V gene data show CDR1 as SGHRS and CDR2 as YFSETQ. V gave up 0 bases and J gave up 7 bases; unmatched junction bases: 4. The CDR3 is made up of 15 amino acids. Here the CDR3 DNA reads TGCGCCAGCAGCTTGGGGACAGGGGTGGGTGAAAAACTGTTTTTT. As protein: CASSLGTGVGEKLFF.

V is TRBV6-7 and J is TRBJ1-3; D is unclear. TRBV6-7 has ORF status, its function being uncertain. The CDR3 contains 13 residues. With 6 bases removed from V and 10 bases from J, the gap between germline ends came to 16 bases. The CDR3 sequence is CASSQEYTITIYF. For the CDR3, the DNA is TGTGCCAGCAGCCAAGAGTACACGATTACCATATATTTT.